This entry lists 18 T cell receptor beta chains sequenced from one sample in a study of cytomegalovirus exposure and HLA in healthy donors. Assay: immunoSEQ multiplex PCR; the TCRdb copy retains only in-frame clones and omits some. The table has roughly 330,000 clones, roughly 90% seen once. Source material: PBMCs. Source of these receptors: a woman in her 30s in good health and CMV-seropositive.

The genes are TRBV13 and TRBJ2-5, with a weak D call TRBD1 (5 bases). V was trimmed by 3 bases and J by 0 bases, leaving 8 bases between them. The CDR3 sequence is 14 residues long. The germline V gene encodes CDR1 PRHDT and CDR2 FYEKMQ (reference sequence). CDR3 sequence: CASSFNRYQETQYF. CDR3 nucleotide sequence: TGTGCCAGCAGCTTCAACAGGTACCAAGAGACCCAGTACTTC.

The V call is TRBV5-1, the J call TRBJ2-5, with D uncertain. The CDR3 runs 12 residues. Germline V CDR1 and CDR2: SGHRS, YFSETQ. V lost 5 bases, J lost 1 base, and 6 bases lay in between. The CDR3 DNA is TGCGCCAGCAGACAGACCCAAGAGACCCAGTACTTC. Translating gives CASRQTQETQYF.

J is TRBJ2-5 and V is TRBV9; a possible D gene is TRBD1 (5 bases). The V gene lost 1 base and the J gene lost 1 base, with 11 bases spanning the gap. Germline CDR1 is SGDLS and CDR2 is YYNGEE. This CDR3 has 15 amino acids. DNA for the CDR3: TGTGCCAGCAGCGTAACAGCGACAGTCCAAGAGACCCAGTACTTC. Residues: CASSVTATVQETQYF.

This chain links TRBV30 with TRBJ1-4; 7 bases align to TRBD1. Germline V gene lookup returns CDR1 GTSNPN and CDR2 SVGIG (reference sequence). Germline trimming cut 8 bases from V and 7 bases from J; bases unmatched to any gene: 13. This CDR3 spans 14 amino acids. CDR3 bases: TGTGCCCAAACAGGGGAAGGGTTGAGTGAAAAACTGTTTTTT. The encoded protein is CAQTGEGLSEKLFF.

The CDR3 bases are TGTGCCAGCAGCGAGGGGGCACAGCGACAGTACTTC. It translates to CASSEGAQRQYF. The V call is TRBV13, the J call TRBJ2-7, with 7 bases lining up with TRBD1. CDR1 and CDR2 (germline): PRHDT, FYEKMQ (reference sequence). The CDR3 is 12 residues long. V dropped 5 bases and J dropped 10; count of bases not matched to a gene: 8.

The DNA of the CDR3 is TGTGCCAGCAGCGTAGGGCAGGTAGGCTCCTACGAGCAGTACTTC. Residues: CASSVGQVGSYEQYF. The rearrangement links TRBV9 to TRBJ2-7; no clear D. The ends were cut back, 0 bases at V and 0 bases at J, with 10 bases in the middle. This CDR3 is 15 amino acids long. In germline, CDR1 is SGDLS, CDR2 YYNGEE. The variable domain in full, with the rest retrieved from reference TRBV9 and TRBJ2-7, is DSGVTQTPKHLITATGQRVTLRCSPRSGDLSVYWYQQSLDQGLQFLIQYYNGEERAKGNILERFSAQQFPDLHSELNLSSLELGDSALYFCASSVGQVGSYEQYFGPGTRLTVT.

The V call is TRBV5-1, the J call TRBJ2-7, with 9 bases lining up with TRBD1. This CDR3 region has 13 residues. V dropped 6 bases and J dropped 4; count of bases not matched to a gene: 5. Germline CDR1 reads SGHRS; CDR2 reads YFSETQ. This CDR3 is CASTLDRGYEQYF. CDR3 coding DNA: TGCGCCAGCACGCTTGACAGGGGGTACGAGCAGTACTTC. The full variable domain, rest sourced from reference TRBV5-1 and TRBJ2-7, is KAGVTQTPRYLIKTRGQQVTLSCSPISGHRSVSWYQQTPGQGLQFLFEYFSETQRNKGNFPGRFSGRQFSNSRSEMNVSTLELGDSALYLCASTLDRGYEQYFGPGTRLTVT.

The gene calls are TRBV4-1 and TRBJ1-5; the D is unclear. The V gene lost 0 bases and the J gene lost 5 bases, with 14 bases spanning the gap. CDR1 MGHRA and CDR2 YSYEKL come from the germline V gene. This CDR3 region has 16 residues. The CDR3 reads CASSQESGSRYQPQHF. The CDR3 bases are TGCGCCAGCAGCCAAGAATCGGGCTCCAGATATCAGCCCCAGCATTTT.

This clone was seen only once. The chain has TRBV15 and TRBJ2-7; possible D gene TRBD1, 6 bases. The CDR3 has 14 residues. V was shortened by 1 base and J by 3 bases, with 10 bases between the two germline ends. Per the germline V gene, CDR1 is LNHNV and CDR2 is YYDKDF (reference sequence). In DNA, the CDR3 is TGTGCCACCAGCAGAGGGACAGATTTCTACGAGCAGTACTTC. Translating gives CATSRGTDFYEQYF.

V usage is TRBV7-6 and J usage is TRBJ2-7, with TRBD2 matching 11 bases. Germline trimming cut 0 bases from V and 3 bases from J; bases unmatched to any gene: 13. Germline V CDR1 and CDR2: SGHVS, FNYEAQ. CDR3 length: 19 amino acids. CDR3 DNA sequence: TGTGCCAGCAGCTTAGCGCGCGTAGCGGGGGGGCCGCTCAACTACGAGCAGTACTTC. It translates to CASSLARVAGGPLNYEQYF.

This clone was detected only once. The chain joins TRBV13 to TRBJ2-1, with D unresolved. The germline V gene encodes CDR1 PRHDT and CDR2 FYEKMQ (reference sequence). V dropped 5 bases and J dropped 4 bases, with 6 bases sitting between them. CDR3 length: 12 residues. The CDR3 nucleotides read TGTGCCAGCAGCCTCCAGTACAATGAGCAGTTCTTC. It yields the protein CASSLQYNEQFF.

The J gene is TRBJ1-3, the V gene TRBV4-3, with D unclear. The length of the CDR3 is 18 residues. In germline, CDR1 is LGHNA, CDR2 YSLEER. V lost 3 bases, J lost 0 bases, and 18 bases lay in between. The CDR3 DNA reads as TGCGCCAGCAGCCAGAACTTTGGAGGAAGGAGCTCTGGAAACACCATATATTTT. This encodes CASSQNFGGRSSGNTIYF.

The CDR3 loop reads CASSVLSEPNYGYTF. In DNA, the CDR3 is TGTGCCAGCAGCGTATTGTCCGAACCTAACTATGGCTACACCTTC. The V and J genes are TRBV9 and TRBJ1-2; no definite D call. CDR1 is SGDLS and CDR2 is YYNGEE in the germline V gene. V lost 1 base and J 0 bases, leaving 10 bases between the germline ends. CDR3 length: 15 residues.

This clone occurred a few times. The gene calls are TRBV18 and TRBJ1-1; D ambiguous. The length of the CDR3 is 14 residues. V lost 3 bases and J lost 0, with 8 bases in between. Germline CDR1 KGHSH, CDR2 LQKENI. The CDR3 loop reads CASSPNSMNTEAFF. The CDR3 nucleotides are TGTGCCAGCTCACCCAACAGCATGAACACTGAAGCTTTCTTT.

This clone has a handful of counts. V gene TRBV5-1 combines with J gene TRBJ2-3; 9 bases agree with TRBD2. The CDR3 spans 15 residues. Germline loops: CDR1 SGHRS, CDR2 YFSETQ. The junction had 12 bases not matched to a gene; V was cut back by 7 bases and J by 6 bases. The CDR3 region has the DNA TGCGCCAGCGCGGACGGCGGGGGGGCAGCGGATACGCAGTATTTT. Its translation is CASADGGGAADTQYF. The full variable domain, its missing parts supplied by reference TRBV5-1 and TRBJ2-3, is KAGVTQTPRYLIKTRGQQVTLSCSPISGHRSVSWYQQTPGQGLQFLFEYFSETQRNKGNFPGRFSGRQFSNSRSEMNVSTLELGDSALYLCASADGGGAADTQYFGPGTRLTVL.

The chain employs TRBV11-2 and TRBJ2-7; TRBD1 might be the D (5 bases). CDR3 length: 16 amino acids. CDR1 is SGHAT and CDR2 is FQNNGV in the germline V gene. Trimming stripped 4 bases from V and 4 bases from J, with 20 bases between. In DNA, the CDR3 is TGTGCCAGCAGCTCCGCGGTAGGGCAGGGTCGGTACGAGCAGTACTTC. Protein sequence: CASSSAVGQGRYEQYF.

V usage is TRBV11-2 and J usage is TRBJ2-1; D gene unclear. V lost 4 bases, J lost 6 bases, and 13 bases lay in between. From germline, CDR1 is SGHAT and CDR2 FQNNGV. This CDR3 spans 14 amino acids. CDR3 amino acids: CASSSPERGNEQFF. CDR3 bases: TGTGCCAGCAGCTCGCCGGAGAGAGGCAATGAGCAGTTCTTC.

The chain is built from TRBV2 and TRBJ1-1, with a weak D call TRBD1 (5 bases). The germline gives CDR1 SNHLY, CDR2 FYNNEI. CDR3 length: 15 residues. Trimming removed 4 bases from V and 6 bases from J, with 18 bases in between. CDR3 in DNA: TGTGCCAGCAGTGTGGCAGGGCCGTGGATGGCTGAAGCTTTCTTT. Encoded protein: CASSVAGPWMAEAFF.